This T cell receptor (beta chain) was identified in a study of blood T cell repertoires in COVID-19. Per the original methods: Using reference gene primer amplification, nucleated cell counts were estimated. Here immunoSEQ multiplex PCR was the method, and the copy in TCRdb shows in-frame clones only, minus some. V and J calls and clone size follow that table, whereas D and trimming were derived from the DNA. In the table there are under 500,000 clones, roughly 89% of which are singletons. Germline CDR1 is MGHRA and CDR2 is YSYEKL. The germline V and J ends were trimmed by 1 base and 1 base, with 5 bases remaining between them. CDR3 length: 14 residues.

The chain is built from TRBV4-1 and TRBJ1-3; no clear D. The clonotype originates from a woman in her twenties or thirties with acute or convalescent COVID-19. The sequenced material came from peripheral blood. CDR3 bases: TGCGCCAGCAGCCAAGGGGAGTCTGGAAACACCATATATTTT. Its translation: CASSQGESGNTIYF.